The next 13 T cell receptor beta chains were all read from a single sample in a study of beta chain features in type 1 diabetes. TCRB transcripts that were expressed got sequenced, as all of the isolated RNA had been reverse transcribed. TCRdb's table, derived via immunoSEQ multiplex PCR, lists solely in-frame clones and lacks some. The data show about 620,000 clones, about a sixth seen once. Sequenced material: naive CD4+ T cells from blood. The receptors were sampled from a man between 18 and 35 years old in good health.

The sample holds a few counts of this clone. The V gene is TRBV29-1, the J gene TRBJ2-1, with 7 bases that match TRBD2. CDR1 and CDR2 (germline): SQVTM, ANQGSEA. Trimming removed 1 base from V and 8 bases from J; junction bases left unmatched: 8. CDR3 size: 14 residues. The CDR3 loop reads CSVEAGAGIYEQFF. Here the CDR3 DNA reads TGCAGCGTTGAAGCAGGAGCGGGGATCTATGAGCAGTTCTTC.

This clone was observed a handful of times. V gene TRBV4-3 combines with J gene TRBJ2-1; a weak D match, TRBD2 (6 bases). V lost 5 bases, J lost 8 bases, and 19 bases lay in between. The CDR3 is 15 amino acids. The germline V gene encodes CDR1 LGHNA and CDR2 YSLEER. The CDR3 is CASSGRGRSADEQFF. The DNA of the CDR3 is TGCGCCAGCAGCGGGCGGGGCAGGTCGGCGGATGAGCAGTTCTTC.

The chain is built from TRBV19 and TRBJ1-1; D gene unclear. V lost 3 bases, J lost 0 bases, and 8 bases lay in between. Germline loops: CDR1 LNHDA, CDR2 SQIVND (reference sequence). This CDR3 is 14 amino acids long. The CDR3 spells CASSIPILNTEAFF. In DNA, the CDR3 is TGTGCCAGTAGTATCCCGATTCTGAACACTGAAGCTTTCTTT.

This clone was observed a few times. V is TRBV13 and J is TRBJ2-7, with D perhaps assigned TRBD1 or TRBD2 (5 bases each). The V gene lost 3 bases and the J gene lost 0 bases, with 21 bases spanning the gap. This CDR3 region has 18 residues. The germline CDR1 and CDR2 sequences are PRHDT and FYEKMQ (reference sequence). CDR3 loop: CASSLRAGAAENSYEQYF. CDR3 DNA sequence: TGTGCCAGCAGCTTGAGAGCCGGGGCAGCGGAAAACTCCTACGAGCAGTACTTC.

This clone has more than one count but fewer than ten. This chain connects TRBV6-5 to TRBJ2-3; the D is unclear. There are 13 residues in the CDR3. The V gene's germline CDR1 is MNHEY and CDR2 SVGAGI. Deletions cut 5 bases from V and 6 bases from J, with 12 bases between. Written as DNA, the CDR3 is TGTGCCAGCAGTGCCTACAGTCTCGATACGCAGTATTTT. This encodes CASSAYSLDTQYF.

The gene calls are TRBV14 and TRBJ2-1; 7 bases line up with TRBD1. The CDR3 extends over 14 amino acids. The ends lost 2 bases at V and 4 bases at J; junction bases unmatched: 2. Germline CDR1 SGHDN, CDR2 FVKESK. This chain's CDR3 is CASSQSRGYNEQFF. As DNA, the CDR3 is TGTGCCAGCAGCCAAAGCAGGGGGTACAATGAGCAGTTCTTC.

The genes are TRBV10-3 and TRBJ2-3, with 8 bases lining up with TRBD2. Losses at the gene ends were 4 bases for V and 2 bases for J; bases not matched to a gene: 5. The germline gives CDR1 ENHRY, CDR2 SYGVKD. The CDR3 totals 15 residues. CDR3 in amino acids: CAISGPSGPTDTQYF. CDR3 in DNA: TGTGCCATCAGTGGCCCTAGCGGGCCCACAGATACGCAGTATTTT.

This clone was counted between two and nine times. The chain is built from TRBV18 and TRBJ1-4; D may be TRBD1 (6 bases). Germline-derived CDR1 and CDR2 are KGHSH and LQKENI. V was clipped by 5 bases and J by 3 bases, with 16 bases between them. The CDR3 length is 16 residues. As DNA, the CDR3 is TGTGCCAGCTCATCCACCCAGGGGTTAGCTAATGAAAAACTGTTTTTT. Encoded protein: CASSSTQGLANEKLFF.

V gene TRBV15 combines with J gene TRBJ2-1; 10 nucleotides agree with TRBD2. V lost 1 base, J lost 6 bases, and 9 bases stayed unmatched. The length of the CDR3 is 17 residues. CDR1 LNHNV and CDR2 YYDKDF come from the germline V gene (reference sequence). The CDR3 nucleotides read TGTGCCACCAGCAGAGGCGCCATAGCGGGAGGTCTCAATGAGCAGTTCTTC. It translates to CATSRGAIAGGLNEQFF.

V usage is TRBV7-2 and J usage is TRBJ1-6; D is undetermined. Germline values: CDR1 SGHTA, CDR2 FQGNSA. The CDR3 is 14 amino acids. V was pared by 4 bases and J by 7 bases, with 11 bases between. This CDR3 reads CASSSRPDNSPLHF. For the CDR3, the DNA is TGTGCCAGCAGCTCCCGGCCGGACAATTCACCCCTCCACTTT.

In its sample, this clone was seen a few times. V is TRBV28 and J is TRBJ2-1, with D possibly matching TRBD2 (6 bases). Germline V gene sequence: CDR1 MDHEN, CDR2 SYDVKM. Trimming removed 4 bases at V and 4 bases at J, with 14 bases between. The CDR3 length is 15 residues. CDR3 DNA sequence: TGTGCCAGCAGTTGGGCGGGGCCCATATACAATGAGCAGTTCTTC. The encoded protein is CASSWAGPIYNEQFF.

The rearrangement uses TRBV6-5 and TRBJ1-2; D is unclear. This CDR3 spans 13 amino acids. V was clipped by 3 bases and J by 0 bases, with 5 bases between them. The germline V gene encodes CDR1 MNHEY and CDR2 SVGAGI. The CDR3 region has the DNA TGTGCCAGCAGTTATAGGGCTAACTATGGCTACACCTTC. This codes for CASSYRANYGYTF.

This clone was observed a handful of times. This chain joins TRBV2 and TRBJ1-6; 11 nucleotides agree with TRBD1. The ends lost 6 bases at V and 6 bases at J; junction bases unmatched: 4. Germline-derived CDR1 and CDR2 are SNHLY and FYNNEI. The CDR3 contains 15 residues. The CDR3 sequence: CASSFGTGGNSPLHF. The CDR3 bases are TGTGCCAGCAGCTTCGGGACAGGGGGTAATTCACCCCTCCACTTT.